Given below is one TCR beta chain in context. Its antigen is unknown. This sample was taken from a study of Graves' ophthalmopathy and Graves' hyperthyroidism. Study observations and caveats: The model achieved 55% to 71% sensitivity and roughly 79% specificity for ophthalmopathy progression.

The sequenced template was RNA, covering the TCR beta CDR3 region. Scientists carried out first-round RT-PCR using HTBI primers and then a second-round multiplex PCR. TCRdb itself ran the multiplex PCR reads through MiXCR, one entry per CDR3 protein. The profile shows some 380,000 distinct CDR3 sequences, 15% to 19% of them singletons. The germline V gene encodes CDR1 MNHEY and CDR2 SMNVEV (reference sequence). The CDR3 covers 13 residues. The V end was cut by 5 bases, the J end by 7 bases, with 12 bases between. The TCR comes from a woman aged 18-30 years with stable Graves' hyperthyroidism. The chain recombines TRBV27 with TRBJ1-5; a possible D gene is TRBD1 (5 bases). The sequenced sample was peripheral blood. The CDR3 loop is CASSEHGGQPQHF. DNA for the CDR3: TGTGCCAGCAGTGAACACGGGGGACAGCCCCAGCATTTT.